This T cell receptor (beta chain) was identified during a study of blood T cell repertoires in COVID-19. V was pared by 5 bases and J by 1 base, with 8 bases of the junction left unmatched. Germline V gene sequence: CDR1 SGHKS, CDR2 YYEKEE (reference sequence). The CDR3 is 15 amino acids. The protocol was immunoSEQ multiplex PCR, while the TCRdb copy is restricted to in-frame clones and leaves out a portion. The data contain hundreds of thousands of clones, about 87% of them singletons. This TCR derives from a woman in her 50s who had recovered from COVID-19. Sequencing was done on a sample of PBMCs or T cells enriched from blood (not recorded which). This rearrangement joins TRBV5-5 to TRBJ1-2, with 7 bases aligning to TRBD1. The CDR3 here is CASRQTPGGNYGYTF. The DNA for the CDR3 is TGTGCCAGCAGACAAACGCCAGGGGGTAACTATGGCTACACCTTC.